The 26 T cell receptor beta chains below all came from one sample that was sequenced in a study of T cells after somatic rescue of genetic block. Sequencing used immunoSEQ multiplex PCR; TCRdb keeps in-frame clones, though not all of them. Of approximately 78,000 clones listed, approximately 91% are singletons. Sequenced input: peripheral blood mononuclear cells (PBMCs). The receptors here all came from a man aged 30 to 39.

This clone has just one count. This chain connects TRBV18 to TRBJ2-3; TRBD2 agrees at 12 bases. Germline-derived CDR1 and CDR2 are KGHSH and LQKENI. This CDR3 is 16 amino acids long. V trimming: 2 bases; J trimming: 6 bases; junction bases outside the gene matches: 6. The DNA of the CDR3 is TGTGCCAGCTCACCAATCACTAGCGGGAGGTCCGATACGCAGTATTTT. Amino acids: CASSPITSGRSDTQYF. The entire variable domain, with the rest obtained from reference TRBV18 and TRBJ2-3, is as follows: NAGVMQNPRHLVRRRGQEARLRCSPMKGHSHVYWYRQLPEEGLKFMVYLQKENIIDESGMPKERFSAEFPKEGPSILRIQQVVRGDSAAYFCASSPITSGRSDTQYFGPGTRLTVL.

V gene TRBV5-1 combines with J gene TRBJ1-6; D ambiguous. CDR1 and CDR2 from the germline V gene are SGHRS and YFSETQ. V dropped 4 bases and J dropped 1 base, with 9 bases sitting between them. The CDR3 extends over 15 amino acids. The CDR3 region is CASSGSGSYNSPLHF. As DNA, the CDR3 is TGCGCCAGCAGCGGGTCTGGATCCTATAATTCACCCCTCCACTTT.

Only one count was recorded for this clone. The chain combines TRBV7-9 with TRBJ1-4, with D possibly TRBD1 on 5 matching bases. Germline CDR1 reads SEHNR; CDR2 reads FQNEAQ (reference sequence). This CDR3 spans 13 amino acids. The ends were cut back, 5 bases at V and 8 bases at J, with 12 bases in the middle. The CDR3 is CASSPGMQEKLFF. The CDR3 bases are TGTGCCAGCAGCCCAGGGATGCAAGAAAAACTGTTTTTT.

V is TRBV5-6 and J is TRBJ1-1; D is uncertain. Trimming pared 0 bases from V and 6 bases from J, leaving 15 bases between. The CDR3 is 15 amino acids. Germline V CDR1 and CDR2: SGHDT, YYEEEE. The CDR3 sequence: CASSLDPGGMAEAFF. Here the CDR3 DNA reads TGTGCCAGCAGCTTGGATCCGGGTGGGATGGCTGAAGCTTTCTTT.

This chain uses TRBV4-3 with TRBJ1-2; D is possibly TRBD1 (5 bases). The CDR3 runs to 15 residues. Trimming cost V 2 bases and J 7 bases, with 17 bases left between them. Germline CDR1 and CDR2: LGHNA and YSLEER. The CDR3 here is CASSQKGPGRGGYTF. The CDR3 DNA sequence: TGCGCCAGCAGCCAAAAAGGACCGGGACGGGGTGGCTACACCTTC.

This clone has only one observation. This chain joins TRBV7-2 and TRBJ2-2; TRBD2 aligns across 8 bases. Germline V CDR1 and CDR2: SGHTA, FQGNSA. V lost 7 bases, J lost 0 bases, and 7 bases stayed unmatched. The CDR3 extends over 16 amino acids. DNA for the CDR3: TGTGCCAGCACCTTGGCGGGACTAGCGAACACCGGGGAGCTGTTTTTT. Its protein is CASTLAGLANTGELFF. The variable domain in full, with the rest retrieved from reference TRBV7-2 and TRBJ2-2, is GAGVSQSPSNKVTEKGKDVELRCDPISGHTALYWYRQSLGQGLEFLIYFQGNSAPDKSGLPSDRFSAERTGGSVSTLTIQRTQQEDSAVYLCASTLAGLANTGELFFGEGSRLTVL.

The chain combines TRBV4-3 with TRBJ2-6, with D unclear. The CDR3 is 19 amino acids. Trimming removed 1 base at V and 4 bases at J, with 20 bases between. Germline V gene lookup returns CDR1 LGHNA and CDR2 YSLEER. The CDR3 bases are TGCGCCAGCAGCCAAGGCCCGGTGAAAACTGCTATCGGGGCCAACGTCCTGACTTTC. Translation: CASSQGPVKTAIGANVLTF.

The rearrangement joins TRBV28 to TRBJ1-1; 8 bases map to TRBD1. CDR1 and CDR2 (germline): MDHEN, SYDVKM. CDR3 size: 16 residues. The J segment lost 4 bases and the V segment lost 6 bases, leaving 13 bases of the junction unmatched. The CDR3 loop is CASRRTGTGRGTEAFF. CDR3 sequence (DNA): TGTGCCAGCAGGCGTACAGGGACAGGTCGAGGCACTGAAGCTTTCTTT.

This clone was seen only once. V is TRBV6-6 and J is TRBJ1-1, with D possibly being TRBD1 (6 bases). The CDR3 contains 16 residues. CDR1 and CDR2 (germline): MNHNY, SVGAGI (reference sequence). V was trimmed by 6 bases and J by 7 bases, leaving 24 bases between them. This CDR3 is CASRSPGGGGQDEAFF. DNA for the CDR3: TGTGCCAGCAGGTCGCCTGGAGGAGGGGGGCAGGATGAAGCTTTCTTT.

The chain carries TRBV4-1 and TRBJ2-7; 12 positions agree with TRBD1. V dropped 4 bases and J dropped 3; count of bases not matched to a gene: 13. Germline V gene lookup returns CDR1 MGHRA and CDR2 YSYEKL. This CDR3 has 18 residues. CDR3 amino acids: CASSPAGQGAFLGYEQYF. The CDR3 DNA is TGCGCCAGCAGCCCAGCGGGACAGGGGGCGTTCCTGGGCTACGAGCAGTACTTC.

The chain is built from TRBV6-5 and TRBJ2-7, with D possibly TRBD1 on 5 matching bases. The CDR3 totals 14 residues. The V end lost 6 bases, the J end lost 0 bases, and 12 bases lay between the germline ends. Germline values: CDR1 MNHEY, CDR2 SVGAGI. CDR3 protein: CASRRRQSSYEQYF. CDR3 nucleotide sequence: TGTGCCAGCAGGCGCAGACAGAGCTCCTACGAGCAGTACTTC.

In this sample, this clone turned up a few times. J is TRBJ2-7 and V is TRBV5-4, with 14 positions matching TRBD2. Germline V gene data show CDR1 as SGHNT and CDR2 as YYREEE (reference sequence). V was clipped by 4 bases and J by 4 bases; unmatched bases: 7. The CDR3 loop spans 16 amino acids. CDR3 protein: CASSKGLAGVGYEQYF. The CDR3 DNA is TGTGCCAGCAGCAAGGGACTAGCGGGAGTTGGGTACGAGCAGTACTTC.

This clone was detected a few times. Here the CDR3 reads CAGRTSGRGGELFF. The CDR3 coding sequence is TGTGCCGGACGGACTAGCGGGAGAGGCGGGGAGCTGTTTTTT. The chain links TRBV2 to TRBJ2-2; TRBD2 matches at 13 bases. V dropped 11 bases and J dropped 7; count of bases not matched to a gene: 7. Germline V gene sequence: CDR1 SNHLY, CDR2 FYNNEI. The CDR3 covers 14 residues.

This rearrangement joins TRBV5-4 to TRBJ2-5, with D unclear. V lost 0 bases, J lost 3 bases, and 6 bases lay in between. This CDR3 has 13 residues. Germline V gene sequence: CDR1 SGHNT, CDR2 YYREEE (reference sequence). For the CDR3, the DNA is TGTGCCAGCAGCTTGGACAGAAAAGAGACCCAGTACTTC. Protein: CASSLDRKETQYF.

The gene calls are TRBV18 and TRBJ1-3, with D hard to call. The V end lost 3 bases, the J end lost 0 bases, and 12 bases lay between the germline ends. The CDR3 has 16 residues. CDR1 and CDR2 from the germline V gene are KGHSH and LQKENI. The CDR3 nucleotides are TGTGCCAGCTCACCGTATGAGGCTGACTCTGGAAACACCATATATTTT. It specifies CASSPYEADSGNTIYF.

The chain has TRBV27 and TRBJ2-7, with TRBD2 matching over 8 bases. The germline gives CDR1 MNHEY, CDR2 SMNVEV (reference sequence). V gave up 6 bases and J gave up 6 bases; unmatched junction bases: 10. CDR3 length: 14 amino acids. This CDR3 is CASSRTGGLTEQYF. The CDR3 region has the DNA TGTGCCAGCAGCCGGACGGGGGGGCTGACCGAGCAGTACTTC.

This sequence joins TRBV5-4 and TRBJ1-1, with no clear D. With 4 bases removed from V and 4 bases from J, the gap between germline ends came to 17 bases. Germline lookup yields CDR1 SGHNT and CDR2 YYREEE (reference sequence). The CDR3 totals 15 residues. The CDR3 reads CASSPPRGYATEAFF. The CDR3 nucleotides are TGTGCCAGCAGCCCCCCCCGAGGTTATGCCACTGAAGCTTTCTTT.

The genes are TRBV7-7 and TRBJ2-5; D unclear. Per germline, CDR1 SSHAT and CDR2 FNYEAQ (reference sequence). This CDR3 is built from 14 residues. V lost 1 base, J lost 7 bases, and 13 bases lay in between. The CDR3 region has the DNA TGTGCCAGCAGCTTAGATGGTAGCACGGGGACCCAGTACTTC. It is translated as CASSLDGSTGTQYF.

The J gene is TRBJ1-5, the V gene TRBV4-1, with a possible D match to TRBD1 (5 bases). V shed 2 bases and J shed 7 bases, with 15 bases lying between them. The germline gives CDR1 MGHRA, CDR2 YSYEKL. CDR3 length: 15 amino acids. In nucleotides, the CDR3 is TGCGCCAGCAGCCAAATGCAGGGTGTAGGACAGCCCCAGCATTTT. Translation gives CASSQMQGVGQPQHF.

The chain is built from TRBV10-3 and TRBJ1-5, with D possibly TRBD1 on 6 matching bases. The CDR3 loop spans 14 amino acids. The germline V gene encodes CDR1 ENHRY and CDR2 SYGVKD. V was shortened by 4 bases and J by 3 bases, with 10 bases between the two germline ends. The CDR3 loop is CAISARGDNQPQHF. The CDR3 DNA is TGTGCCATCAGTGCCAGGGGTGACAATCAGCCCCAGCATTTT.

The genes are TRBV7-2 and TRBJ2-7; 7 nucleotides align to TRBD2. The V gene's germline CDR1 is SGHTA and CDR2 FQGNSA. V lost 2 bases, J lost 6 bases, and 13 bases stayed unmatched. This CDR3 spans 16 amino acids. The CDR3: CASSLNPGLVRLEQYF. CDR3 DNA sequence: TGTGCCAGCAGCTTAAATCCTGGACTAGTTCGTCTCGAGCAGTACTTC.

The V call is TRBV30, the J call TRBJ2-7; a weak D match, TRBD1 (5 bases). Trimming cost V 5 bases and J 0 bases, with 14 bases left between them. The CDR3 contains 14 residues. The germline V gene has CDR1 GTSNPN and CDR2 SVGIG (reference sequence). CDR3 sequence reads: CAWARWGGSYEQYF. In DNA, the CDR3 is TGTGCCTGGGCTAGGTGGGGCGGCTCCTACGAGCAGTACTTC.

The rearrangement uses TRBV5-1 and TRBJ2-5; D unresolved. The CDR3 consists of 15 residues. With 0 bases removed from V and 0 bases from J, the gap between germline ends came to 9 bases. Germline V gene sequence: CDR1 SGHRS, CDR2 YFSETQ. The CDR3 region has the DNA TGCGCCAGCAGCTTGGCTCGGCGGAACCAAGAGACCCAGTACTTC. Amino acids: CASSLARRNQETQYF.

This chain joins TRBV5-5 and TRBJ1-5; TRBD1 is a possible D gene (5 bases). Per germline, CDR1 SGHKS and CDR2 YYEKEE (reference sequence). Trimming left V 1 base short and J 5 bases short, with 10 bases between. This CDR3 is 14 amino acids long. The CDR3 spells CASSLFGADQPQHF. The CDR3 nucleotides read TGTGCCAGCAGCTTGTTCGGGGCTGATCAGCCCCAGCATTTT.

The V gene is TRBV27, the J gene TRBJ1-5; D remains ambiguous. This CDR3 has 15 residues. Germline V gene lookup returns CDR1 MNHEY and CDR2 SMNVEV (reference sequence). V gave up 5 bases and J gave up 7 bases, with 18 bases separating them. The CDR3 DNA reads TGTGCCAGCAGTCCCATCGCCACCGCAAGGCAGCCCCAGCATTTT. Amino acid sequence: CASSPIATARQPQHF.

In DNA, the CDR3 is TGTGCCAGCAGCTCGACTAGCGGGCGTTACAATGAGCAGTTCTTC. Protein sequence: CASSSTSGRYNEQFF. The gene calls are TRBV5-4 and TRBJ2-1; 10 bases align to TRBD2. The CDR3 totals 15 residues. CDR1 and CDR2 (germline): SGHNT, YYREEE (reference sequence). V lost 3 bases to trimming and J lost 4 bases; unmatched junction nucleotides: 4.